The T cell receptor beta chain under discussion was sequenced for a study of T cell responses to AZD1222 COVID-19 vaccine. The study's findings and limits: Epitopes outside B.1.351 and B.1.1.7 mutated regions reportedly drew nearly half of spike TCRs.

The repertoire was sequenced with immunoSEQ multiplex PCR; TCRdb's copy has only in-frame clones and lacks some. The sample lists 150,000 to 180,000 clones, around 89% occurring once. CDR1 is MDHEN and CDR2 is SYDVKM in the germline V gene. The junction had 8 bases not matched to a gene; V was cut back by 4 bases and J by 2 bases. The CDR3 is 16 residues long. About this clone: Its antigen is still unknown.

The chain carries TRBV28 and TRBJ2-1, with TRBD2 identical over 7 bases. The sample consisted of peripheral blood, taken on day 0 of AZD1222 vaccination. The sequence came from an adult in good health. The CDR3 bases are TGTGCCAGCAGTTCCCCCCCTAGCGGCGCCTACAATGAGCAGTTCTTC. Translated, it gives CASSSPPSGAYNEQFF.